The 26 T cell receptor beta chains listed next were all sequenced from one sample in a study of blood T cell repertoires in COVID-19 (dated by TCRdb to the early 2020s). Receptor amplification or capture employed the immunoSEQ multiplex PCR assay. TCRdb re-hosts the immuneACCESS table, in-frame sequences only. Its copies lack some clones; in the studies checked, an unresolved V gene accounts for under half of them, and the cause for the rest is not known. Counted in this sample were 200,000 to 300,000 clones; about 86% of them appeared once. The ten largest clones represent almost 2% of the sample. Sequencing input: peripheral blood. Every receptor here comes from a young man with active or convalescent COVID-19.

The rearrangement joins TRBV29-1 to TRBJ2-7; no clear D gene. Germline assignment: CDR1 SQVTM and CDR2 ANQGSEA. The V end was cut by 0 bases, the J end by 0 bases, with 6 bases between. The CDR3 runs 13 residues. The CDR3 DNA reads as TGCAGCGTTGAAGAGTCGGGCTCCTACGAGCAGTACTTC. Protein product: CSVEESGSYEQYF.

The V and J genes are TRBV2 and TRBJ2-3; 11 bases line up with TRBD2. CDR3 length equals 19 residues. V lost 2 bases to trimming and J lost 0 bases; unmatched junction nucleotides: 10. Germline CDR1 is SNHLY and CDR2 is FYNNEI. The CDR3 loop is CASSEFVGTSGTSTDTQYF. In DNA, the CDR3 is TGTGCCAGCAGTGAATTTGTCGGGACTAGCGGCACTAGCACAGATACGCAGTATTTT.

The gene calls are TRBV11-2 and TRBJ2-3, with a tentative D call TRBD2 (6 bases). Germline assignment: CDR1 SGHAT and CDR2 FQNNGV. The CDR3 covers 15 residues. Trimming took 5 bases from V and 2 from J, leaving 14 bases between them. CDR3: CASSGGTALTDTQYF. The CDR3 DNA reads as TGTGCCAGCAGCGGGGGGACTGCCCTCACAGATACGCAGTATTTT.

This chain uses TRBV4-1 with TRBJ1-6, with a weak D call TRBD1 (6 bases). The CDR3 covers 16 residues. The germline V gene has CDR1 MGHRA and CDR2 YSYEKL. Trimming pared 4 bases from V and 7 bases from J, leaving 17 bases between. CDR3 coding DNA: TGCGCCAGCAGCCGCACCGGCGGCAGGGGCAATTCACCCCTCCACTTT. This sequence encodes CASSRTGGRGNSPLHF.

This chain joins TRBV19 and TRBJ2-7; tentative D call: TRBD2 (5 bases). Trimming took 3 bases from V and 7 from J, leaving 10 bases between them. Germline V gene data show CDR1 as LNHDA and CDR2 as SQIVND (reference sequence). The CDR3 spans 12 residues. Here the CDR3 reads CASSIEGREQYF. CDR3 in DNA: TGTGCCAGTAGTATCGAGGGTCGGGAGCAGTACTTC.

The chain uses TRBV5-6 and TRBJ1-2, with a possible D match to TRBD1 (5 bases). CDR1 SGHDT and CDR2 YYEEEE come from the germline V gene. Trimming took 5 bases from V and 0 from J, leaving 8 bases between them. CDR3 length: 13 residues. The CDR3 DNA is TGTGCCAGCAGATCGACAGCTAACTATGGCTACACCTTC. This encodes CASRSTANYGYTF.

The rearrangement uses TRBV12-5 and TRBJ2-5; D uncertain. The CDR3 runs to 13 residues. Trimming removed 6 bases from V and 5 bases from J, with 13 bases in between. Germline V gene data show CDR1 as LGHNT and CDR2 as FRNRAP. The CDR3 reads CASGSLAVETQYF. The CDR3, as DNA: TGTGCTAGTGGGTCACTGGCGGTGGAGACCCAGTACTTC.

The CDR3 region is CASSETSALYNEQFF. The CDR3 coding sequence is TGTGCCAGCAGCGAAACTAGCGCCCTATACAATGAGCAGTTCTTC. The V gene is TRBV27, the J gene TRBJ2-1; TRBD2 matches at 7 bases. The CDR3 runs 15 residues. The J segment lost 4 bases and the V segment lost 6 bases, leaving 9 bases of the junction unmatched. In germline, CDR1 is MNHEY, CDR2 SMNVEV (reference sequence).

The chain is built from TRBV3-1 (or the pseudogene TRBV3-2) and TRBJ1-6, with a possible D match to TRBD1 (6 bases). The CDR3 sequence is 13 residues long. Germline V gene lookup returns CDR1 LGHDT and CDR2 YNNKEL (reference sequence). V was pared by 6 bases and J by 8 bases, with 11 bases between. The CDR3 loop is CASRRGGYSPLHF. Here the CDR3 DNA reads TGTGCCAGCAGGAGGGGGGGGTATTCACCCCTCCACTTT.

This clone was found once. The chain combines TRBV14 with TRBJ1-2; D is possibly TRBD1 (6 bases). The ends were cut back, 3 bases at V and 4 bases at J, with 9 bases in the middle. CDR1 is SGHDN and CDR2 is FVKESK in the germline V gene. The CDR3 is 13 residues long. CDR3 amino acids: CASSHGQSYGYTF. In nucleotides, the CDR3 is TGTGCCAGCAGCCACGGACAGAGCTATGGCTACACCTTC.

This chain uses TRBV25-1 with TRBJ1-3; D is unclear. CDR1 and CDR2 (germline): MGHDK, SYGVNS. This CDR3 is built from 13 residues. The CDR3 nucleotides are TGTCGACCCCGAGGGCCCCCTGGAAACACCATATATTTT. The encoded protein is CRPRGPPGNTIYF.

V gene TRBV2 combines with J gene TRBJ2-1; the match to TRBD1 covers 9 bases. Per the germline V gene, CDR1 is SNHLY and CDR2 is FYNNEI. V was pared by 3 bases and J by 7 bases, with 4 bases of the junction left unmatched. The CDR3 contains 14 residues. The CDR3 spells CASSDGTGWNEQFF. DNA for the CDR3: TGTGCCAGCAGTGACGGGACAGGGTGGAATGAGCAGTTCTTC.

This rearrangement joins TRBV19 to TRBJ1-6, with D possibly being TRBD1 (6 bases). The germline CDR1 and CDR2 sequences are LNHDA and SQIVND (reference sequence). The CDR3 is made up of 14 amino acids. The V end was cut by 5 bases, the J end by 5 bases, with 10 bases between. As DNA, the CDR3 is TGTGCCAGTAGTCAGGGGCTGAATAATTCACCCCTCCACTTT. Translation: CASSQGLNNSPLHF.

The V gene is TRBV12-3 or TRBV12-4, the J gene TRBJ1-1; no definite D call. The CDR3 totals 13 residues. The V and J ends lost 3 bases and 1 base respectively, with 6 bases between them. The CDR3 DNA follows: TGTGCCAGCAGTTTGTTCCGGAACACTGAAGCTTTCTTT. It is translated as CASSLFRNTEAFF.

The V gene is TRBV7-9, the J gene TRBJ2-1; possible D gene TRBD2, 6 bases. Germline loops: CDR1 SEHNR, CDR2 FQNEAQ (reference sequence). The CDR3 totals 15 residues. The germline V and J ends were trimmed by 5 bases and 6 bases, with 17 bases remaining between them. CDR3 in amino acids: CASSPTSFYPNEQFF. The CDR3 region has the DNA TGTGCCAGCAGCCCGACTAGTTTTTATCCCAATGAGCAGTTCTTC.

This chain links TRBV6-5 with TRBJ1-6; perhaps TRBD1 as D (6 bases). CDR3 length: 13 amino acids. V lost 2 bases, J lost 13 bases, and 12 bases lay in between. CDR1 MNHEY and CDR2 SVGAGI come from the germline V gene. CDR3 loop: CASSYGTGSPLHF. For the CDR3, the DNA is TGTGCCAGCAGTTACGGAACAGGGTCCCCCCTCCACTTT.

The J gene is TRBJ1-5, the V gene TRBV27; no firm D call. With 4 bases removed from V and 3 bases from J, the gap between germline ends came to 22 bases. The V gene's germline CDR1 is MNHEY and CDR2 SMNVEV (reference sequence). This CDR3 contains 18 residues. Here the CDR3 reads CASSCRSRRKAPNQPQHF. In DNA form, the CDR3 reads TGTGCCAGCAGTTGCCGGTCTAGACGGAAGGCCCCCAATCAGCCCCAGCATTTT.

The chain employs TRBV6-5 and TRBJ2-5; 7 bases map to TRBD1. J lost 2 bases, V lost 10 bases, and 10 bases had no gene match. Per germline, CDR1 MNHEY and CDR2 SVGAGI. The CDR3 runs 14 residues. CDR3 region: CATLADRDQETQYF. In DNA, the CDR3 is TGTGCCACCCTAGCCGACAGGGATCAAGAGACCCAGTACTTC.

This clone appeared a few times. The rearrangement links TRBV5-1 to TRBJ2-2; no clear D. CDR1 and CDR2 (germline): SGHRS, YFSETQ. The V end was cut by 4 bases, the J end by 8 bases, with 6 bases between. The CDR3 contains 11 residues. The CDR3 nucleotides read TGCGCCAGCAGCGTCAAAGGGGAGCTGTTTTTT. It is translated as CASSVKGELFF. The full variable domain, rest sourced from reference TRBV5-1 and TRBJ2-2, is KAGVTQTPRYLIKTRGQQVTLSCSPISGHRSVSWYQQTPGQGLQFLFEYFSETQRNKGNFPGRFSGRQFSNSRSEMNVSTLELGDSALYLCASSVKGELFFGEGSRLTVL.

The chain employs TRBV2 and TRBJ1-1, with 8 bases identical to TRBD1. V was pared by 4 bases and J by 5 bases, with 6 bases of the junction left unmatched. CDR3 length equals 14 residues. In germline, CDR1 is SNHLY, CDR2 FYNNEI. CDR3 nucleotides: TGTGCCAGCAGTGCCCGTGACAGGGGAACTGAAGCTTTCTTT. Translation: CASSARDRGTEAFF.

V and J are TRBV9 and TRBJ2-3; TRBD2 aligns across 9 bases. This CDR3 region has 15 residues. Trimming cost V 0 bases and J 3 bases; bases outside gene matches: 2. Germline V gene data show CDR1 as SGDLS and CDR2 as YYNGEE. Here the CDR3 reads CASSVERGETDTQYF. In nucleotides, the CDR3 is TGTGCCAGCAGCGTAGAGCGGGGGGAAACAGATACGCAGTATTTT. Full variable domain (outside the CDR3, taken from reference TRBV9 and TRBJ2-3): DSGVTQTPKHLITATGQRVTLRCSPRSGDLSVYWYQQSLDQGLQFLIQYYNGEERAKGNILERFSAQQFPDLHSELNLSSLELGDSALYFCASSVERGETDTQYFGPGTRLTVL.

CDR3 loop: CASNQDRGENYEQYF. The CDR3 region has the DNA TGCGCCAGCAACCAGGACAGGGGGGAAAACTACGAGCAGTACTTC. This sequence joins TRBV10-2 and TRBJ2-7, with 10 positions matching TRBD1. Germline trimming cut 7 bases from V and 3 bases from J; bases unmatched to any gene: 9. The CDR3 loop spans 15 amino acids. From germline, CDR1 is WSHSY and CDR2 SAAADI.

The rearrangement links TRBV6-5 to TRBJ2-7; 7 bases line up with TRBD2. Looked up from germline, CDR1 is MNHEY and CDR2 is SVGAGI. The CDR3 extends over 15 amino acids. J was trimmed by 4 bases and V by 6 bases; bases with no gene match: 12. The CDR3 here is CASRDGEAGPYEQYF. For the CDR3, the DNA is TGTGCCAGCAGGGACGGGGAAGCGGGGCCATACGAGCAGTACTTC.

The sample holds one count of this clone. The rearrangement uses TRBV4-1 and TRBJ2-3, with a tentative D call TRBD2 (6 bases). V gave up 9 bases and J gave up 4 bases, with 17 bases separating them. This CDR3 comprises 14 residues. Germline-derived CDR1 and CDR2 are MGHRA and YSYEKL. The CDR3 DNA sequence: TGCGCCAGTAAGATCCAGGGAGGTGCAGATACGCAGTATTTT. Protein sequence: CASKIQGGADTQYF.

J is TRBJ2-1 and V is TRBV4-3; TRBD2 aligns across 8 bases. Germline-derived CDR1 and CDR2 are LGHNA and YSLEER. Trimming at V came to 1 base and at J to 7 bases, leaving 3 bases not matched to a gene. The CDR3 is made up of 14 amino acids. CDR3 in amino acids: CASSQAGGWNEQFF. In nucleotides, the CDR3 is TGCGCCAGCAGCCAAGCGGGGGGGTGGAATGAGCAGTTCTTC.

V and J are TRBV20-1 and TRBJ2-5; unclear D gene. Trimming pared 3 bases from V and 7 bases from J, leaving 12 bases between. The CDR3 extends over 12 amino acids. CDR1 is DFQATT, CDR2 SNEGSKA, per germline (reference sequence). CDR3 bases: TGCAGTGCTAGTCCCGCGCTTTGGACCCAGTACTTC. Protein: CSASPALWTQYF.